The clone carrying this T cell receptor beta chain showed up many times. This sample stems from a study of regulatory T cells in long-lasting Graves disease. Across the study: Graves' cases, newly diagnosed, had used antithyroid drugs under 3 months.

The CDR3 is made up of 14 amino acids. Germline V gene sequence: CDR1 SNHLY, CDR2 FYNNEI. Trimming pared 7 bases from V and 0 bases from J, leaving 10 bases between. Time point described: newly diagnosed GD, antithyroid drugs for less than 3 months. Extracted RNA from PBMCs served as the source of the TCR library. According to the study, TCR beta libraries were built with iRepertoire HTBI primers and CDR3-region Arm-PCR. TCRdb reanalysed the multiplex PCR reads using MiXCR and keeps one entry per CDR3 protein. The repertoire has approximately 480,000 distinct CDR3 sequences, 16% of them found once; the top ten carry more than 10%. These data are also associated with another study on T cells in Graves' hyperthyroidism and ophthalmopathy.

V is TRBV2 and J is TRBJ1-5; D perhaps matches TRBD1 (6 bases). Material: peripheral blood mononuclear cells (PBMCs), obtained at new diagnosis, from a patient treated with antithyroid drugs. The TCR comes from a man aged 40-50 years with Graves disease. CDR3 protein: CASKYRASNQPQHF. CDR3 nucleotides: TGTGCCAGCAAGTACAGGGCTAGCAATCAGCCCCAGCATTTT.